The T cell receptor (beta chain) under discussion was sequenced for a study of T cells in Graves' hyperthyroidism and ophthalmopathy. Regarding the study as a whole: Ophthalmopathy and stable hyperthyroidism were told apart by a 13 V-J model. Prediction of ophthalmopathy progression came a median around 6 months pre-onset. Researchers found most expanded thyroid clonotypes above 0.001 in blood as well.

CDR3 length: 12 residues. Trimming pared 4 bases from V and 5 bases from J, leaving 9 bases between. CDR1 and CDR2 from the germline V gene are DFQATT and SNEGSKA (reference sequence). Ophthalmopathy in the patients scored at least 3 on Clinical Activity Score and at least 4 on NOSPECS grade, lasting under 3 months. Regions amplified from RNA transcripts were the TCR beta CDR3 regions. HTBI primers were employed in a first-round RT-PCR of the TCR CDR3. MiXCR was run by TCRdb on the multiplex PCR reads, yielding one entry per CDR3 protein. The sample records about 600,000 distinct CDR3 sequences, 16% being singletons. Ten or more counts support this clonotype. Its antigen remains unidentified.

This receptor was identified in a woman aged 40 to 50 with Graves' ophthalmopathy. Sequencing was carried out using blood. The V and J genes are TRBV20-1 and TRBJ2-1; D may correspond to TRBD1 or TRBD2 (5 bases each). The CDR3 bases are TGCAGTGCTAAGCTGGGGGACAATGAGCAGTTCTTC. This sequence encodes CSAKLGDNEQFF.